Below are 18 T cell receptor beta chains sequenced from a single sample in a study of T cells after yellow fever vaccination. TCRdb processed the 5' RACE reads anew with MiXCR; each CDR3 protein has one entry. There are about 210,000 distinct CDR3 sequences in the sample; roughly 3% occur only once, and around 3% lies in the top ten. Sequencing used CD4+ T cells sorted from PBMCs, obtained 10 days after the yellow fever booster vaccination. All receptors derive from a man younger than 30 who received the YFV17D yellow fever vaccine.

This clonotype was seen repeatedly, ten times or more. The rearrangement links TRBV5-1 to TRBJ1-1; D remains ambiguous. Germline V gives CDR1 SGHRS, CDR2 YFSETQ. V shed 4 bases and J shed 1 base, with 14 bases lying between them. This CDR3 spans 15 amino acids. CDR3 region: CASSTTPQENTEAFF. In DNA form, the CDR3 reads TGCGCCAGCAGCACCACCCCCCAGGAGAACACTGAAGCTTTCTTT.

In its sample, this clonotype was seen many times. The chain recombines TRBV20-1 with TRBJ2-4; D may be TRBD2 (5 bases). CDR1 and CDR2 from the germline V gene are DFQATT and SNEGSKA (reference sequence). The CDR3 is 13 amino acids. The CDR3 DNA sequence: TGCAGGGCCGGACTCCTAGCCAAAAACATTCAGTACTTC. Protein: CRAGLLAKNIQYF.

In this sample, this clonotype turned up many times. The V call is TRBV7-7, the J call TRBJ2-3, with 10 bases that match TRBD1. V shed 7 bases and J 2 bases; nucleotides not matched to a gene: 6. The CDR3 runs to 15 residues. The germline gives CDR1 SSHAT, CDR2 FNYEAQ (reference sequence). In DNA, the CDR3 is TGTGCCAGCACCCTCGGGACAGGGGTCACAGATACGCAGTATTTT. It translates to CASTLGTGVTDTQYF.

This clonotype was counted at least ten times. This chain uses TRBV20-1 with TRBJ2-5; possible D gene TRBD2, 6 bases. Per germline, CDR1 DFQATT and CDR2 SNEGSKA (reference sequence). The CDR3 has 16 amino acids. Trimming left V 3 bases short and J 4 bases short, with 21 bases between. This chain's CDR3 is CSASKAGPASGETQYF. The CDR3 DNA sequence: TGCAGTGCTAGCAAGGCGGGACCGGCCTCTGGAGAGACCCAGTACTTC.

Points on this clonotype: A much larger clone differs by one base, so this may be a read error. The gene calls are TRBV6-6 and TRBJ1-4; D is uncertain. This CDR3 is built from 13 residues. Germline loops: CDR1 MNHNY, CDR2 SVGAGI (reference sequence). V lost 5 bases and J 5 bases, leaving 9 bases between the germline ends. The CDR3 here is CASSQTANEKLFF. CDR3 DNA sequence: TGTGCCAGCAGTCAAACGGCGAATGAAAAACTGTTTTTT.

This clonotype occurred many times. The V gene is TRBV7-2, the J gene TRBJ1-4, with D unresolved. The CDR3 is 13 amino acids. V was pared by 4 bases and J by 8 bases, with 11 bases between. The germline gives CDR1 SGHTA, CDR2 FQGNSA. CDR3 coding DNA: TGTGCCAGCAGCTGGGCCACCGGAGAAAAACTGTTTTTT. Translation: CASSWATGEKLFF.

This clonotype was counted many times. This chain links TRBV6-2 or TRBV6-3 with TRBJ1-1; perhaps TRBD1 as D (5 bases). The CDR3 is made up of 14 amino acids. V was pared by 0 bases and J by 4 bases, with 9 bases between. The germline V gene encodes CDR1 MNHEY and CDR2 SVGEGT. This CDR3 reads CASSYSRRATEAFF. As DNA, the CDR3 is TGTGCCAGCAGTTACTCTCGCAGGGCCACTGAAGCTTTCTTT.

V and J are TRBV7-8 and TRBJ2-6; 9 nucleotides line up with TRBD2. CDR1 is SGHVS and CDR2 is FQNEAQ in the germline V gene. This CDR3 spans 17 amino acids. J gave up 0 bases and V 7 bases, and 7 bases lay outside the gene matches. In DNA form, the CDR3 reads TGTGCCAGCAATAGACTAGCGGCTAACTCTGGGGCCAACGTCCTGACTTTC. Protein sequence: CASNRLAANSGANVLTF.

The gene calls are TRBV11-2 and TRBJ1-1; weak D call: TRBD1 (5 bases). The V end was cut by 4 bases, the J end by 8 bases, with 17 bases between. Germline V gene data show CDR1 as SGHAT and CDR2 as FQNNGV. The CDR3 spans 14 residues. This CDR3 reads CASSSTSGLAEAFF. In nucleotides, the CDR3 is TGTGCCAGCAGCTCGACTTCAGGGCTCGCGGAAGCTTTCTTT.

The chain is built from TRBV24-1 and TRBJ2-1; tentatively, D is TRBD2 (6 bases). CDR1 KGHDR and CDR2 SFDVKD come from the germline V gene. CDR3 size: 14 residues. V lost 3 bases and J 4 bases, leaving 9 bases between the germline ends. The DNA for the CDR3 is TGTGCCACCAGTGATCCGGGGAGGTACAATGAGCAGTTCTTC. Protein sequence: CATSDPGRYNEQFF.

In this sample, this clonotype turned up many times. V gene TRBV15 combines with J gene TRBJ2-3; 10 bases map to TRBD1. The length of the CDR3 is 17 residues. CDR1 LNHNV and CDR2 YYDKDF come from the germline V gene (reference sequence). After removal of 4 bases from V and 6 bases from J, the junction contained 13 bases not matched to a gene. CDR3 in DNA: TGTGCCACCAGCACACTACCTCCGGGACAGGGGATCGATACGCAGTATTTT. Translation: CATSTLPPGQGIDTQYF.

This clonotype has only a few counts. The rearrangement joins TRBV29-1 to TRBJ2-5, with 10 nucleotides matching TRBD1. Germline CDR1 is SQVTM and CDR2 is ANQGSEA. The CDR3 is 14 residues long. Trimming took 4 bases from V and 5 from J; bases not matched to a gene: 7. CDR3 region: CSVGGTGVGETQYF. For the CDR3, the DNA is TGCAGCGTTGGGGGGACAGGGGTAGGCGAGACCCAGTACTTC.

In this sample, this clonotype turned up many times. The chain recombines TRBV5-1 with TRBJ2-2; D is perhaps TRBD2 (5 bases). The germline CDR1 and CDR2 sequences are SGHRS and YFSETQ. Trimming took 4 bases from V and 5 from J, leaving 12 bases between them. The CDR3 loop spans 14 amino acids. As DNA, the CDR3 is TGCGCCAGCAGCCCGTCCCGGGGTACCGGGGAGCTGTTTTTT. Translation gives CASSPSRGTGELFF.

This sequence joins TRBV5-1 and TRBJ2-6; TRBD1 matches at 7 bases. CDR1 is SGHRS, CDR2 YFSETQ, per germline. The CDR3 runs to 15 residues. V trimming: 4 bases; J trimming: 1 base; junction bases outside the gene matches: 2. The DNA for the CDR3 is TGCGCCAGCAGCCAACAGGGGTCTGGGGCCAACGTCCTGACTTTC. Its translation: CASSQQGSGANVLTF.

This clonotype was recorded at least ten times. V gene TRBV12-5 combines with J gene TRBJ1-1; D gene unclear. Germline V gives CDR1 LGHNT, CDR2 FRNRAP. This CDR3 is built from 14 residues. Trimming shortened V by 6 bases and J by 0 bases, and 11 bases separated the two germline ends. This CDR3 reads CASGDGNMNTEAFF. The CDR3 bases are TGTGCTAGTGGGGACGGCAACATGAACACTGAAGCTTTCTTT.

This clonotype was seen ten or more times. The CDR3 spells CASSLDGRNTEAFF. The CDR3 coding sequence is TGTGCCAGCAGCTTGGATGGGAGGAACACTGAAGCTTTCTTT. This rearrangement joins TRBV5-4 to TRBJ1-1, with unresolved D. The CDR3 is made up of 14 amino acids. V lost 0 bases and J 1 base, leaving 7 bases between the germline ends. The germline V gene has CDR1 SGHNT and CDR2 YYREEE (reference sequence).

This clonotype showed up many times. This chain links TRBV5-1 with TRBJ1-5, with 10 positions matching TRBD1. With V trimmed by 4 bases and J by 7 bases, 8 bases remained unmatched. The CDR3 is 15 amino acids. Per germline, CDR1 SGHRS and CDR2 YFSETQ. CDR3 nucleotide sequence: TGCGCCAGCAGCCCGGGGACAGGGGTTACGCAGCCCCAGCATTTT. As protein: CASSPGTGVTQPQHF.

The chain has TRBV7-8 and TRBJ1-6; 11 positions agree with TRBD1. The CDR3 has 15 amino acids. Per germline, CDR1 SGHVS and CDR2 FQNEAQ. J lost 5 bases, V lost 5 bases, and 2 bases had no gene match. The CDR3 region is CASSRGQGDNSPLHF. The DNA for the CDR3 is TGTGCCAGCAGCCGGGGACAGGGGGATAATTCACCCCTCCACTTT.